The rows below give T cell receptor beta chains drawn from one sample of a study of blood T cell repertoires in COVID-19. Sequencing was performed with immunoSEQ multiplex PCR; in TCRdb, only in-frame clones are kept and a portion is missing. Of over 50,000 clones in the sample, about nine tenths were seen once. The sequencing input was peripheral blood. These receptors were taken from a human donor in a cohort sampled during active COVID-19. The CDR3 runs from the conserved cysteine through the conserved F or W. D genes are given only for firm matches. Clone size, where shown, is once, few, many, or a class for clones that have expanded.

NA	TRBV18	NA	TRBJ2-7	CASSPEGGGYEQYF	TGTGCCAGCTCACCGGAAGGGGGTGGCTACGAGCAGTACTTC
NA	TRBV28	NA	TRBJ2-5	CASSSGGTGQETQYF	TGTGCCAGCAGCAGTGGGGGGACGGGGCAAGAGACCCAGTACTTC
NA	TRBV18	once	TRBJ2-6	CASSESSGANVLTF	TGTGCCAGCTCAGAGAGCTCTGGGGCCAACGTCCTGACTTTC
NA	TRBV27	NA	TRBJ2-6	CASSPVGGPSGANVLTF	TGTGCCAGCAGCCCGGTGGGCGGGCCCTCTGGGGCCAACGTCCTGACTTTC
TRBD2	TRBV27	once	TRBJ2-1	CASSSLAGGPVNEQFF	TGTGCCAGCAGTAGCCTAGCGGGAGGGCCGGTCAATGAGCAGTTCTTC
NA	TRBV30	NA	TRBJ2-2	CAWRLGLNTGELFF	TGTGCCTGGAGGCTGGGACTCAACACCGGGGAGCTGTTTTTT
NA	TRBV28	NA	TRBJ2-7	CASTHGRGGGYEQYF	TGTGCCAGCACCCACGGCCGGGGCGGAGGGTACGAGCAGTACTTC
NA	TRBV5-1	NA	TRBJ1-1	CASSLNSMNTEAFF	TGCGCCAGCAGCTTGAACAGCATGAACACTGAAGCTTTCTTT
NA	TRBV5-1	NA	TRBJ2-1	CASSLYLEGNNEQFF	TGCGCCAGCAGCTTGTATCTTGAGGGTAACAATGAGCAGTTCTTC
TRBD1	TRBV2	once	TRBJ2-3	CASSIGTGYTDTQYF	TGTGCCAGCAGCATTGGGACAGGGTACACAGATACGCAGTATTTT
TRBD1	TRBV5-1	few	TRBJ2-1	CASSSGQGVLQFF	TGCGCCAGCAGCTCAGGACAGGGGGTTCTGCAGTTCTTC
TRBD2	TRBV7-3	NA	TRBJ2-5	CASSLIPAGTSGGGYQETQYF	TGTGCCAGCAGCTTAATCCCCGCCGGGACTAGCGGAGGGGGGTACCAAGAGACCCAGTACTTC
TRBD1	TRBV2	NA	TRBJ2-7	CASSVDRGRYEQYF	TGTGCCAGCAGTGTTGACAGGGGACGCTACGAGCAGTACTTC
TRBD1	TRBV6-6	NA	TRBJ2-5	CASSYGTASQETQYF	TGTGCCAGCAGTTACGGGACAGCAAGCCAAGAGACCCAGTACTTC
NA	TRBV7-9	once	TRBJ1-4	CASSSYREGDEKLFF	TGTGCCAGCAGCTCATACCGGGAGGGGGATGAAAAACTGTTTTTT
TRBD1	TRBV7-3	NA	TRBJ2-2	CASSLVRTGNTGELFF	TGTGCCAGCAGCTTAGTACGGACAGGGAACACCGGGGAGCTGTTTTTT
TRBD1	TRBV7-2	once	TRBJ1-5	CASSPQGGAGNQPQHF	TGTGCCAGCAGCCCCCAAGGGGGCGCCGGGAATCAGCCCCAGCATTTT
TRBD2	TRBV6-2/TRBV6-3	NA	TRBJ2-7	CASTPGTSGDLSYEQYF	TGTGCCAGCACCCCCGGGACTAGCGGTGACCTCTCCTACGAGCAGTACTTC
TRBD2	TRBV18	NA	TRBJ2-2	CASSPRGLAGGTGELFF	TGTGCCAGCTCACCGAGGGGCCTAGCGGGAGGTACCGGGGAGCTGTTTTTT